Listed here are 21 T cell receptor beta chains from one sample, sequenced in a study of T cells after yellow fever vaccination. Each CDR3 protein is one row after TCRdb ran MiXCR on the 5' RACE reads. This sample has roughly 250,000 distinct CDR3 sequences; 13% occur once, and the top ten carry about 0.51%. The sequencing here drew on CD4+ T cells sorted from PBMCs, taken 45 days after the yellow fever booster vaccination. The source is a man younger than 45 who received the YFV17D yellow fever vaccine.

This clonotype showed up just a few times. V and J are TRBV4-3 and TRBJ2-1, with D possibly being TRBD2 (7 bases). V gave up 0 bases and J gave up 6 bases, with 15 bases separating them. CDR3 length equals 16 residues. Germline V lookup: CDR1 LGHNA, CDR2 YSLEER. Written as DNA, the CDR3 is TGCGCCAGCAGCCAAGATCCCTTCGGGGGGCTCAATGAGCAGTTCTTC. Its translation: CASSQDPFGGLNEQFF.

The chain is built from TRBV6-1 and TRBJ2-1; D may be TRBD1 (5 bases). Between the trimmed V and J ends, which lost 7 bases and 6 bases, there was a span of 19 bases. CDR1 MNHNS and CDR2 SASEGT come from the germline V gene. The CDR3 has 15 residues. CDR3 in DNA: TGTGCCAGCACCCCTCGGTCTTATGGGGCCAATGAGCAGTTCTTC. It specifies CASTPRSYGANEQFF.

This clonotype was seen only a few times. V gene TRBV6-5 combines with J gene TRBJ2-3; D remains unclear. CDR1 is MNHEY, CDR2 SVGAGI, per germline. The V gene lost 2 bases and the J gene lost 6 bases, with 12 bases spanning the gap. CDR3 length: 14 residues. In DNA form, the CDR3 reads TGTGCCAGCAGTTACGCTACCCCCCCGGATACGCAGTATTTT. Translated: CASSYATPPDTQYF.

The V call is TRBV7-2, the J call TRBJ1-4; 9 nucleotides agree with TRBD1. Germline V gives CDR1 SGHTA, CDR2 FQGNSA. The length of the CDR3 is 15 residues. Germline trimming cut 4 bases from V and 3 bases from J; bases unmatched to any gene: 3. This chain's CDR3 is CASSSRTGANEKLFF. The CDR3 DNA reads as TGTGCCAGCAGCTCTCGGACAGGGGCTAATGAAAAACTGTTTTTT.

The rearrangement joins TRBV18 to TRBJ2-3; 7 nucleotides line up with TRBD1. Unmatched junction bases numbered 2, after V lost 5 bases and J lost 0 bases. Germline loops: CDR1 KGHSH, CDR2 LQKENI. The CDR3 length is 14 residues. This chain's CDR3 is CASSRDRSTDTQYF. In nucleotides, the CDR3 is TGTGCCAGCTCAAGGGACAGAAGCACAGATACGCAGTATTTT.

The chain links TRBV12-3 or TRBV12-4 to TRBJ2-7; 7 nucleotides line up with TRBD1. V shed 7 bases, J shed 2 bases, and the junction held 5 bases outside the gene matches. This CDR3 region has 13 residues. The CDR3 bases are TGTGCCAGCAATCCTGGGACAGCCTACGAGCAGTACTTC. As protein: CASNPGTAYEQYF.

In this sample, this clonotype turned up many times. The chain joins TRBV20-1 to TRBJ2-7; tentatively, D is TRBD2 (5 bases). Per germline, CDR1 DFQATT and CDR2 SNEGSKA (reference sequence). V lost 0 bases, J lost 4 bases, and 10 bases lay in between. This CDR3 is built from 13 residues. CDR3 amino acids: CSARDSARYEQYF. The CDR3, as DNA: TGCAGTGCTAGAGATAGCGCGAGGTACGAGCAGTACTTC.

This chain uses TRBV29-1 with TRBJ2-1; 7 bases are a match to TRBD2. The CDR3 runs 14 residues. The germline gives CDR1 SQVTM, CDR2 ANQGSEA. The junction had 13 bases not matched to a gene; V was cut back by 7 bases and J by 7 bases. CDR3 amino acids: CSGRQPGRGNEQFF. The CDR3 DNA sequence: TGCAGCGGAAGACAGCCGGGGAGGGGAAATGAGCAGTTCTTC.

In this sample, this clonotype turned up a few times. The chain couples TRBV6-5 to TRBJ2-1; 8 bases are shared with TRBD1. V lost 7 bases and J lost 4; bases outside the gene matches: 9. Germline CDR1 MNHEY, CDR2 SVGAGI. The CDR3 is 15 amino acids. In DNA form, the CDR3 reads TGTGCCAGCATTAAGGACAGGGTAATATACAATGAGCAGTTCTTC. Its translation is CASIKDRVIYNEQFF.

The gene calls are TRBV7-2 and TRBJ2-3; D possibly corresponds to TRBD2 (6 bases). V was shortened by 5 bases and J by 5 bases, with 14 bases between the two germline ends. The CDR3 loop spans 14 amino acids. Germline V gives CDR1 SGHTA, CDR2 FQGNSA. The CDR3 protein is CASSKGTPGDTQYF. The CDR3 nucleotides read TGTGCCAGCAGCAAAGGGACTCCGGGAGATACGCAGTATTTT.

The chain is built from TRBV7-7 and TRBJ2-2; D may be TRBD2 (6 bases). The V end was cut by 5 bases, the J end by 6 bases, with 13 bases between. In germline, CDR1 is SSHAT, CDR2 FNYEAQ (reference sequence). The CDR3 runs 14 residues. The CDR3 sequence: CASSSQQRAGELFF. In DNA, the CDR3 is TGTGCCAGCAGCAGCCAACAGCGGGCCGGGGAGCTGTTTTTT.

The table lists this clonotype with a few counts. The rearrangement links TRBV18 to TRBJ2-7; no clear D gene. CDR1 is KGHSH, CDR2 LQKENI, per germline. The CDR3 totals 14 residues. Trimming shortened V by 0 bases and J by 2 bases, and 8 bases separated the two germline ends. CDR3 nucleotide sequence: TGTGCCAGCTCACCACCGGCGAAGGCCTACGAGCAGTACTTC. Translated, it gives CASSPPAKAYEQYF. The full variable domain, in which reference TRBV18 and TRBJ2-7 provide the parts outside the CDR3, is NAGVMQNPRHLVRRRGQEARLRCSPMKGHSHVYWYRQLPEEGLKFMVYLQKENIIDESGMPKERFSAEFPKEGPSILRIQQVVRGDSAAYFCASSPPAKAYEQYFGPGTRLTVT.

The chain carries TRBV29-1 and TRBJ2-5; no clear D gene. The length of the CDR3 is 14 residues. Germline V gene sequence: CDR1 SQVTM, CDR2 ANQGSEA. V was shortened by 7 bases and J by 2 bases, with 17 bases between the two germline ends. The CDR3 sequence: CSAKDRPAQETQYF. CDR3 sequence (DNA): TGCAGCGCTAAAGATCGTCCGGCTCAAGAGACCCAGTACTTC.

Only a few counts were recorded for this clonotype. The chain is built from TRBV29-1 and TRBJ2-6; D is unclear. Between the trimmed V and J ends, which lost 6 bases and 2 bases, there was a span of 11 bases. Germline assignment: CDR1 SQVTM and CDR2 ANQGSEA. The CDR3 is made up of 14 amino acids. CDR3 nucleotides: TGCAGCGTCCTCTTTGCCCCTGGGGCCAACGTCCTGACTTTC. It encodes CSVLFAPGANVLTF.

This clonotype occurred a few times. V usage is TRBV18 and J usage is TRBJ2-7; unclear D gene. Germline V gene sequence: CDR1 KGHSH, CDR2 LQKENI. V lost 1 base to trimming and J lost 6 bases, with 13 bases between them. The CDR3 length is 14 residues. CDR3 bases: TGTGCCAGCTCACCACGGTCCGGGCCGGGCGAGCAGTACTTC. It yields the protein CASSPRSGPGEQYF.

The V call is TRBV7-9, the J call TRBJ1-6; D not resolved. Trimming stripped 6 bases from V and 7 bases from J, with 10 bases between. CDR1 SEHNR and CDR2 FQNEAQ come from the germline V gene (reference sequence). This CDR3 has 13 amino acids. The CDR3 is CASRKVGNSPLHF. The CDR3 region has the DNA TGTGCCAGCAGAAAGGTGGGGAATTCACCCCTCCACTTT.

This clonotype was counted only a few times. The V call is TRBV20-1, the J call TRBJ1-2; D gene uncertain. This CDR3 has 14 residues. Trimming removed 3 bases from V and 8 bases from J, with 19 bases in between. CDR1 and CDR2 (germline): DFQATT, SNEGSKA (reference sequence). CDR3 sequence (DNA): TGCAGTGCTAGCCATCAAACACGGAATAGGGGCTACACCTTC. Translation: CSASHQTRNRGYTF.

V is TRBV20-1 and J is TRBJ2-3; tentative D call: TRBD1 (5 bases). Germline V gene lookup returns CDR1 DFQATT and CDR2 SNEGSKA (reference sequence). Trimming took 3 bases from V and 4 from J, leaving 11 bases between them. The CDR3 loop spans 13 amino acids. The CDR3 DNA sequence: TGCAGTGCTAGGGTACAGGTGGCAGATACGCAGTATTTT. Amino acid sequence: CSARVQVADTQYF.

This clonotype was recorded a few times. This sequence joins TRBV18 and TRBJ2-7; D is unresolved. Trimming removed 3 bases at V and 0 bases at J, with 12 bases between. This CDR3 spans 15 amino acids. Germline CDR1 and CDR2: KGHSH and LQKENI. The CDR3 sequence: CASSPGQVASYEQYF. DNA for the CDR3: TGTGCCAGCTCACCCGGCCAGGTAGCCTCCTACGAGCAGTACTTC.

In its sample, this clonotype was seen a few times. This sequence joins TRBV18 and TRBJ2-7, with D possibly matching TRBD2 (6 bases). CDR3 length: 13 residues. CDR1 is KGHSH, CDR2 LQKENI, per germline. V was pared by 0 bases and J by 3 bases, with 6 bases between. The CDR3 loop reads CASSPPGGYEQYF. As DNA, the CDR3 is TGTGCCAGCTCACCACCGGGGGGCTACGAGCAGTACTTC.

This clonotype has more than one count but fewer than ten. This chain joins TRBV6-5 and TRBJ2-7; D remains unclear. In germline, CDR1 is MNHEY, CDR2 SVGAGI. The CDR3 totals 13 residues. Trimming removed 10 bases from V and 7 bases from J, with 20 bases in between. CDR3 DNA: TGTGCCACCGCCCCCGGCAGCGTGAGGGAGCAGTACTTC. Protein sequence: CATAPGSVREQYF.